Listed here are 32 T cell receptor beta chains from one sample, sequenced in a study of cytomegalovirus exposure and HLA in healthy donors. Measured with immunoSEQ multiplex PCR; TCRdb has only the in-frame clones, and not every one. The sample contains under 250,000 clones, roughly 91% of which appear only once. The sample was PBMCs. The receptors stem from a woman aged 18-29 years in good health and CMV-seropositive.

The chain couples TRBV28 to TRBJ2-3; 14 bases line up with TRBD2. Per germline, CDR1 MDHEN and CDR2 SYDVKM. This CDR3 region has 19 residues. V shed 0 bases, J shed 0 bases, and the junction held 5 bases outside the gene matches. The CDR3 here is CASSLWGGLAGESTDTQYF. The CDR3 DNA reads TGTGCCAGCAGTTTATGGGGGGGACTAGCGGGAGAGAGCACAGATACGCAGTATTTT.

This clone showed up just once. This CDR3 reads CALTGGENQPQHF. In DNA form, the CDR3 reads TGTGCCTTGACAGGGGGGGAAAATCAGCCCCAGCATTTT. The J gene is TRBJ1-5, the V gene TRBV30; 9 positions match TRBD1. The length of the CDR3 is 13 residues. Germline CDR1 and CDR2: GTSNPN and SVGIG (reference sequence). V was clipped by 7 bases and J by 4 bases; unmatched bases: 5.

The rearrangement links TRBV10-1 to TRBJ2-5; 13 bases are a match to TRBD2. J gave up 1 base and V 3 bases, and 5 bases lay outside the gene matches. Germline CDR1 and CDR2: WNHNN and SYGVQD (reference sequence). The CDR3 is 17 residues long. The CDR3 protein is CASSDSGLAGIQETQYF. CDR3 DNA sequence: TGCGCCAGCAGTGATTCGGGACTAGCGGGGATCCAAGAGACCCAGTACTTC.

This clone was counted once. V gene TRBV7-9 combines with J gene TRBJ2-7, with D perhaps matching TRBD2 (5 bases). The germline gives CDR1 SEHNR, CDR2 FQNEAQ (reference sequence). V was shortened by 5 bases and J by 2 bases, with 13 bases between the two germline ends. The CDR3 length is 14 residues. The CDR3 loop is CASSAGWVTYEQYF. In DNA form, the CDR3 reads TGTGCCAGCAGCGCGGGTTGGGTTACCTACGAGCAGTACTTC.

The chain employs TRBV10-3 and TRBJ1-2, with TRBD1 matching over 8 bases. V trimming: 7 bases; J trimming: 4 bases; junction bases outside the gene matches: 5. The CDR3 runs 13 residues. Germline V lookup: CDR1 ENHRY, CDR2 SYGVKD. In DNA form, the CDR3 reads TGTGCCATCACCACCGGACAGGGCTATGGCTACACCTTC. It specifies CAITTGQGYGYTF.

This chain connects TRBV19 to TRBJ1-1, with 7 bases lining up with TRBD1. Germline V gene sequence: CDR1 LNHDA, CDR2 SQIVND (reference sequence). Germline trimming cut 0 bases from V and 0 bases from J; bases unmatched to any gene: 13. CDR3 length equals 19 residues. CDR3 in amino acids: CASSIDYFKGAGLNTEAFF. The CDR3, as DNA: TGTGCCAGTAGTATAGACTACTTTAAGGGGGCCGGTCTGAACACTGAAGCTTTCTTT.

The chain has TRBV9 and TRBJ2-2, with 15 positions matching TRBD2. The germline CDR1 and CDR2 sequences are SGDLS and YYNGEE. The CDR3 has 16 residues. The V segment lost 5 bases and the J segment 6 bases; nucleotides outside the gene matches: 5. The CDR3 bases are TGTGCCAGCAGTGGACTAGCGGGAGGGAAGTCCGGGGAGCTGTTTTTT. It translates to CASSGLAGGKSGELFF.

The V call is TRBV5-4, the J call TRBJ2-2; D uncertain. This CDR3 contains 18 residues. Deletions cut 0 bases from V and 4 bases from J, with 19 bases between. CDR1 and CDR2 from the germline V gene are SGHNT and YYREEE (reference sequence). CDR3 bases: TGTGCCAGCAGCTTGGCAGGTGGTTTGGCCAGCTTCACCGGGGAGCTGTTTTTT. Protein: CASSLAGGLASFTGELFF.

This rearrangement joins TRBV5-1 to TRBJ2-5, with 12 bases matching TRBD2. V lost 4 bases to trimming and J lost 5 bases; unmatched junction nucleotides: 9. Germline V gene data show CDR1 as SGHRS and CDR2 as YFSETQ. This CDR3 is 16 amino acids long. CDR3 sequence (DNA): TGCGCCAGCAGCGTGACTAGCGGGAGTCCGGGGGAGACCCAGTACTTC. This gives the protein CASSVTSGSPGETQYF.

V is TRBV30 and J is TRBJ1-3, with D possibly matching TRBD1 (6 bases). This CDR3 is 12 amino acids long. The ends were cut back, 4 bases at V and 6 bases at J, with 10 bases in the middle. Per germline, CDR1 GTSNPN and CDR2 SVGIG (reference sequence). The CDR3 DNA sequence: TGTGCCTGGATGACAGGACAAAACACCATATATTTT. Translation: CAWMTGQNTIYF. Based on the CDR3 plus reference TRBV30 and TRBJ1-3, the full variable domain is SQTIHQWPATLVQPVGSPLSLECTVEGTSNPNLYWYRQAAGRGLQLLFYSVGIGQISSEVPQNLSASRPQDRQFILSSKKLLLSDSGFYLCAWMTGQNTIYFGEGSWLTVV.

The rearrangement joins TRBV6-5 to TRBJ1-1, with D perhaps matching TRBD1 (5 bases). Germline lookup yields CDR1 MNHEY and CDR2 SVGAGI. Between the trimmed V and J ends, which lost 0 bases and 7 bases, there was a span of 15 bases. The CDR3 length is 15 residues. The CDR3: CASSYSPRTGGEAFF. CDR3 nucleotide sequence: TGTGCCAGCAGTTACTCCCCTCGAACAGGCGGTGAAGCTTTCTTT.

This rearrangement joins TRBV14 to TRBJ1-4; 7 bases align to TRBD1. Germline V lookup: CDR1 SGHDN, CDR2 FVKESK. The V segment lost 1 base and the J segment 1 base; nucleotides outside the gene matches: 0. This CDR3 comprises 15 residues. The CDR3 DNA sequence: TGTGCCAGCAGCCAAGGACAGGGAACTAATGAAAAACTGTTTTTT. Translating it yields CASSQGQGTNEKLFF.

The rearrangement joins TRBV6-5 to TRBJ2-7; 9 bases are shared with TRBD1. Per germline, CDR1 MNHEY and CDR2 SVGAGI. The CDR3 is made up of 14 amino acids. With V trimmed by 4 bases and J by 4 bases, 5 bases remained unmatched. The CDR3 spells CASSWGQGHYEQYF. The CDR3 DNA reads TGTGCCAGCAGTTGGGGACAGGGCCATTACGAGCAGTACTTC.

The genes are TRBV9 and TRBJ1-1; unclear D gene. The CDR3 loop spans 13 amino acids. Germline V gene sequence: CDR1 SGDLS, CDR2 YYNGEE. With 6 bases removed from V and 3 bases from J, the gap between germline ends came to 12 bases. For the CDR3, the DNA is TGTGCCAGCAACGGGGAAGAAGACACTGAAGCTTTCTTT. Its translation: CASNGEEDTEAFF.

The chain couples TRBV28 to TRBJ2-3, with TRBD2 matching 11 bases. The CDR3 has 16 amino acids. In germline, CDR1 is MDHEN, CDR2 SYDVKM. J lost 2 bases, V lost 5 bases, and 6 bases had no gene match. CDR3: CASSARLAGSTDTQYF. Here the CDR3 DNA reads TGTGCCAGCAGTGCCCGACTAGCGGGGTCCACAGATACGCAGTATTTT.

Points on this clone: One end of the junction is discordant with germline, which a read error may explain. The rearrangement joins TRBV7-7 to TRBJ1-2, with D unresolved. The CDR3 consists of 11 residues. Per germline, CDR1 SSHAT and CDR2 FNYEAQ (reference sequence). CDR3 in amino acids: CASILSCGYTF. The CDR3 nucleotides read TGTGCTAGCATCCTCTCGTGTGGCTACACCTTC.

This sequence joins TRBV11-2 and TRBJ2-7; TRBD1 aligns across 11 bases. With V trimmed by 4 bases and J by 3 bases, 5 bases remained unmatched. Germline values: CDR1 SGHAT, CDR2 FQNNGV. This CDR3 contains 15 residues. The CDR3 loop reads CASSSLDRGLYEQYF. The DNA of the CDR3 is TGTGCCAGCAGCTCTTTGGACAGGGGGCTCTACGAGCAGTACTTC.

The chain joins TRBV7-9 to TRBJ1-1, with 8 bases that match TRBD1. CDR3 length: 14 residues. From germline, CDR1 is SEHNR and CDR2 FQNEAQ (reference sequence). The J segment lost 4 bases and the V segment lost 6 bases, leaving 7 bases of the junction unmatched. CDR3 in amino acids: CASSLDRASTEAFF. In DNA, the CDR3 is TGTGCCAGCAGTCTGGACAGGGCGAGCACTGAAGCTTTCTTT.

The rearrangement links TRBV27 to TRBJ2-2; D call uncertain. CDR1 is MNHEY and CDR2 is SMNVEV in the germline V gene (reference sequence). V was pared by 2 bases and J by 7 bases, with 5 bases between. The CDR3 runs to 12 residues. CDR3 sequence: CASSLVGGELFF. The CDR3 bases are TGTGCCAGCAGTTTAGTCGGCGGGGAGCTGTTTTTT.

The J gene is TRBJ1-1, the V gene TRBV6-1; possible D gene TRBD1, 5 bases. V dropped 7 bases and J dropped 1 base, with 13 bases sitting between them. Germline-derived CDR1 and CDR2 are MNHNS and SASEGT. The CDR3 is 14 amino acids. CDR3 region: CASTEGVWNTEAFF. CDR3 sequence (DNA): TGTGCCAGCACCGAAGGGGTATGGAACACTGAAGCTTTCTTT.

Of note for this clone: An end of the junction does not agree with germline; a read error may underlie this. The V and J genes are TRBV30 and TRBJ1-4; 7 bases fit TRBD1. The germline gives CDR1 GTSNPN, CDR2 SVGIG (reference sequence). The CDR3 is made up of 14 amino acids. The CDR3 loop is CAWRRQGTNDKLFF. Here the CDR3 DNA reads TGTGCCTGGAGGAGACAGGGAACCAATGACAAACTGTTTTTT.

V gene TRBV4-1 combines with J gene TRBJ2-2; D uncertain. The CDR3 is 14 amino acids. V lost 3 bases, J lost 4 bases, and 9 bases lay in between. In germline, CDR1 is MGHRA, CDR2 YSYEKL. This CDR3 reads CASSQALSTGELFF. CDR3 sequence (DNA): TGCGCCAGCAGCCAGGCTCTCTCCACCGGGGAGCTGTTTTTT.

The chain recombines TRBV19 with TRBJ2-1; TRBD2 matches at 12 bases. CDR3 length: 14 amino acids. In germline, CDR1 is LNHDA, CDR2 SQIVND (reference sequence). V gave up 6 bases and J gave up 10 bases; unmatched junction bases: 7. CDR3 coding DNA: TGTGCCAGTAGCCTGACTAGCGGGAGAGAGGAGCAGTTCTTC. It codes for CASSLTSGREEQFF.

The chain joins TRBV11-2 to TRBJ2-2, with 10 bases identical to TRBD2. J lost 7 bases, V lost 5 bases, and 7 bases had no gene match. Germline V gene data show CDR1 as SGHAT and CDR2 as FQNNGV. This CDR3 is 15 amino acids long. Here the CDR3 DNA reads TGTGCCAGCAGCCTAATGCTAGCGGGAGTCGGGGAGCTGTTTTTT. This codes for CASSLMLAGVGELFF.

V is TRBV18 and J is TRBJ2-7, with a tentative D call TRBD1 (6 bases). This CDR3 is built from 18 residues. Germline assignment: CDR1 KGHSH and CDR2 LQKENI. Trimming removed 6 bases from V and 2 bases from J, with 26 bases in between. The CDR3 region has the DNA TGTGCCAGCTCGAGGGCCACAGGGACCTCAGGTAAAACCTACGAGCAGTACTTC. Amino acids: CASSRATGTSGKTYEQYF.

The rearrangement uses TRBV9 and TRBJ2-1, with 7 bases aligning to TRBD2. CDR1 and CDR2 (germline): SGDLS, YYNGEE. The length of the CDR3 is 13 residues. With 4 bases clipped from V and 10 bases from J, the junction kept 8 bases outside the gene matches. The CDR3 sequence is CASSPGTNLEQFF. The CDR3, as DNA: TGTGCCAGCAGCCCGGGGACTAACCTCGAGCAGTTCTTC.

This clone was observed a single time. The V and J genes are TRBV18 and TRBJ1-4; 10 nucleotides align to TRBD1. V was clipped by 3 bases and J by 5 bases; unmatched bases: 3. This CDR3 comprises 15 residues. Germline V CDR1 and CDR2: KGHSH, LQKENI. The CDR3: CASSPLGQGNEKLFF. CDR3 in DNA: TGTGCCAGCTCACCTCTGGGACAGGGGAATGAAAAACTGTTTTTT.

The chain employs TRBV28 and TRBJ1-5, with TRBD1 as a possible D gene (6 bases). V gave up 11 bases and J gave up 3 bases, with 20 bases separating them. Germline-derived CDR1 and CDR2 are MDHEN and SYDVKM. The CDR3 is 15 residues long. Written as DNA, the CDR3 is TGTGCCTCCAAAGGGGGGGGGATGGACAATCAGCCCCAGCATTTT. Translation gives CASKGGGMDNQPQHF.

This chain joins TRBV5-1 and TRBJ2-7; 8 nucleotides line up with TRBD1. The V gene end was trimmed by 4 bases and the J gene end by 5 bases; junction bases not matched to a gene: 5. The CDR3 runs 13 residues. From germline, CDR1 is SGHRS and CDR2 YFSETQ. DNA of the CDR3: TGCGCCAGCAGCAGGACAGGGTTGGACGAGCAGTACTTC. Its translation: CASSRTGLDEQYF.

V and J are TRBV5-4 and TRBJ1-5; D gene uncertain. CDR1 SGHNT and CDR2 YYREEE come from the germline V gene (reference sequence). Trimming left V 4 bases short and J 0 bases short, with 8 bases between. CDR3 length: 14 residues. CDR3 sequence (DNA): TGTGCCAGCAGCCCTGACATTAGCAATCAGCCCCAGCATTTT. Protein: CASSPDISNQPQHF.

V is TRBV10-3 and J is TRBJ2-7; 9 bases line up with TRBD2. The ends lost 3 bases at V and 0 bases at J; junction bases unmatched: 3. The CDR3 length is 15 residues. Germline CDR1 and CDR2: ENHRY and SYGVKD. The CDR3 sequence is CAISDPSGVSYEQYF. Written as DNA, the CDR3 is TGTGCCATCAGTGACCCTAGCGGGGTCTCCTACGAGCAGTACTTC.

The rearrangement links TRBV28 to TRBJ1-1, with 10 bases identical to TRBD1. The germline V gene encodes CDR1 MDHEN and CDR2 SYDVKM. The CDR3 length is 15 residues. Trimming at V came to 4 bases and at J to 3 bases, leaving 5 bases not matched to a gene. The CDR3 reads CASSYPGQGDTEAFF. The CDR3 DNA follows: TGTGCCAGCAGTTACCCCGGACAGGGGGACACTGAAGCTTTCTTT.